A selection of T cell receptor beta chains follows, all from one sample in a study of T cell responses to AZD1222 COVID-19 vaccine. Sequencing used immunoSEQ multiplex PCR; TCRdb keeps in-frame clones, though not all of them. The table records over 65,000 clones, 85% to 90% of them present only once. The sample was peripheral blood, taken on day 0 of AZD1222 vaccination. The receptors here all came from an adult in good health. Both conserved end residues are part of each CDR3. The D gene is left open where the match is weak. The listing skips clone size in some rows; elsewhere it reads once, few, many or a size class.

V gene: TRBV7-8
D gene: TRBD2
clone size: .
J gene: TRBJ2-7
CDR3 DNA: TGTGCCAGCAGCCCGGGACTAGAATTCCGATTATACGAGCAGTACTTC
CDR3 protein: CASSPGLEFRLYEQYF

V gene: TRBV5-1
D gene: TRBD2
clone size: once
J gene: TRBJ2-3
CDR3 DNA: TGCGCCAGCAGCCCGCCGACTAGCGGGGCGGCAGATACGCAGTATTTT
CDR3 protein: CASSPPTSGAADTQYF

V gene: TRBV11-1
D gene: .
clone size: .
J gene: TRBJ2-1
CDR3 DNA: TGTGCCAGCAGCTTTTCCCAGACAGGCAATGAGCAGTTCTTC
CDR3 protein: CASSFSQTGNEQFF

V gene: TRBV24-1
D gene: .
clone size: .
J gene: TRBJ1-2
CDR3 DNA: TGTGCCACCAGTGGACGTGGGGCCGTAACTTACACCTTC
CDR3 protein: CATSGRGAVTYTF

V gene: TRBV28
D gene: .
clone size: .
J gene: TRBJ1-5
CDR3 DNA: TGTGCCAGCAGTCCTACCAGGGTTCAGCCCCAGCATTTT
CDR3 protein: CASSPTRVQPQHF

V gene: TRBV19
D gene: .
clone size: .
J gene: TRBJ2-3
CDR3 DNA: TGTGCCAGTAAGACTGACCCCACAGATACGCAGTATTTT
CDR3 protein: CASKTDPTDTQYF

V gene: TRBV3-1/TRBV3-2
D gene: TRBD1
clone size: .
J gene: TRBJ1-4
CDR3 DNA: TGTGCCAGCAGCCAGGGACAGGGAAGGGCTGAAAAACTGTTTTTT
CDR3 protein: CASSQGQGRAEKLFF

V gene: TRBV12-3/TRBV12-4
D gene: .
clone size: .
J gene: TRBJ2-7
CDR3 DNA: TGTGCCAGCGGGCCGGGAGCAAGCTACGAGCAGTACTTC
CDR3 protein: CASGPGASYEQYF

V gene: TRBV10-3
D gene: TRBD1
clone size: once
J gene: TRBJ1-6
CDR3 DNA: TGTGCCATCAGTGAGTCCGGGACAGGGAAGAATTCATCCCTCCACTTT
CDR3 protein: CAISESGTGKNSSLHF

V gene: TRBV27
D gene: TRBD2
clone size: .
J gene: TRBJ2-1
CDR3 DNA: TGTGCCAGCAGATCAACTAGCGGGAGATTGTTTAGTGAGCAGTTCTTC
CDR3 protein: CASRSTSGRLFSEQFF

V gene: TRBV5-8
D gene: TRBD1
clone size: .
J gene: TRBJ2-7
CDR3 DNA: TGTGCCAGCAGCTTACCCGGGACAGGCGTCTCCTACGAGCAGTACTTC
CDR3 protein: CASSLPGTGVSYEQYF

V gene: TRBV9
D gene: TRBD1
clone size: once
J gene: TRBJ1-5
CDR3 DNA: TGTGCCAGCAGCGTAGACCCCGGACAGGGGAATCAGCCCCAGCATTTT
CDR3 protein: CASSVDPGQGNQPQHF

V gene: TRBV30
D gene: .
clone size: once
J gene: TRBJ1-6
CDR3 DNA: TGTGCCTGGAGTGGTAGGGCGAGGGTAGGTTCACCCCTCCACTTT
CDR3 protein: CAWSGRARVGSPLHF

V gene: TRBV7-6
D gene: .
clone size: .
J gene: TRBJ1-3
CDR3 DNA: TGTGCCAGCAGCGCGGGACACGTCTCGGGAAACACCATATATTTT
CDR3 protein: CASSAGHVSGNTIYF

V gene: TRBV28
D gene: .
clone size: .
J gene: TRBJ1-1
CDR3 DNA: TGTGCCAGCAACCCAGAGGGAGCAAACCGGATGAACACTGAAGCTTTCTTT
CDR3 protein: CASNPEGANRMNTEAFF

V gene: TRBV19
D gene: TRBD1
clone size: .
J gene: TRBJ1-2
CDR3 DNA: TGTGCCAGTAGTATTCCTGCGACAGGGGAAAGCTATGGCTACACCTTC
CDR3 protein: CASSIPATGESYGYTF

V gene: TRBV9
D gene: .
clone size: .
J gene: TRBJ1-4
CDR3 DNA: TGTGCCAGCAGCGTAGCGGGCCTCAATGAAAAACTGTTTTTT
CDR3 protein: CASSVAGLNEKLFF

V gene: TRBV6-5
D gene: .
clone size: .
J gene: TRBJ1-2
CDR3 DNA: TGTGCCAGCAGGCGCCGGGGGGACTATGGCTACACCTTC
CDR3 protein: CASRRRGDYGYTF

V gene: TRBV19
D gene: .
clone size: .
J gene: TRBJ1-1
CDR3 DNA: TGTGCCAGTAGCAACACCCTTCTGAGACAAAGGAACACTGAAGCTTTCTTT
CDR3 protein: CASSNTLLRQRNTEAFF

V gene: TRBV19
D gene: .
clone size: .
J gene: TRBJ1-4
CDR3 DNA: TGTGCCAGTAGTAATCGGCAGACAACTAATGAAAAACTGTTTTTT
CDR3 protein: CASSNRQTTNEKLFF

V gene: TRBV9
D gene: .
clone size: .
J gene: TRBJ2-2
CDR3 DNA: TGTGCCAGCAGCGCAGGCCTCACGAACACCGGGGAGCTGTTTTTT
CDR3 protein: CASSAGLTNTGELFF

V gene: TRBV6-5
D gene: TRBD2
clone size: .
J gene: TRBJ2-5
CDR3 DNA: TGTGCCAGCAGGGTTAGCGGGGGCAGGGGAGAGACCCAGTACTTC
CDR3 protein: CASRVSGGRGETQYF

V gene: TRBV18
D gene: .
clone size: .
J gene: TRBJ2-3
CDR3 DNA: TGTGCCAGCTCAACAGGCTTTAGCACAGATACGCAGTATTTT
CDR3 protein: CASSTGFSTDTQYF

V gene: TRBV6-5
D gene: TRBD1
clone size: .
J gene: TRBJ1-1
CDR3 DNA: TGTGCCAGCAGTTTGACAGGGGAGAACACTGAAGCTTTCTTT
CDR3 protein: CASSLTGENTEAFF

V gene: TRBV12-3/TRBV12-4
D gene: .
clone size: .
J gene: TRBJ2-3
CDR3 DNA: TGTGCCAGCAGTCATCAGCCAGGGGATGAGCAGTATTTT
CDR3 protein: CASSHQPGDEQYF

V gene: TRBV27
D gene: TRBD1
clone size: .
J gene: TRBJ1-5
CDR3 DNA: TGTGCCAGCAGTCCCGGGACAGGGGGCGTTCAGCCCCAGCATTTT
CDR3 protein: CASSPGTGGVQPQHF

V gene: TRBV2
D gene: .
clone size: .
J gene: TRBJ1-6
CDR3 DNA: TGTGCCAGCAGTGGAACAGGGCTGAATTCACCCCTCCACTTT
CDR3 protein: CASSGTGLNSPLHF

V gene: TRBV28
D gene: .
clone size: .
J gene: TRBJ2-7
CDR3 DNA: TGTGCCAGCAGTGGGGGCAGACCCTACGAGCAGTACTTC
CDR3 protein: CASSGGRPYEQYF

V gene: TRBV5-1
D gene: TRBD1
clone size: .
J gene: TRBJ1-6
CDR3 DNA: TGCGCCAGCACCCCCGATGACCAGGGGGCAAGGTCACCCCTCCACTTT
CDR3 protein: CASTPDDQGARSPLHF

V gene: TRBV12-3/TRBV12-4
D gene: .
clone size: .
J gene: TRBJ1-2
CDR3 DNA: TGTGCCAGCAGTTTTACTGTAAACTATGGCTACACCTTC
CDR3 protein: CASSFTVNYGYTF

V gene: TRBV21-1
D gene: .
clone size: .
J gene: TRBJ1-1
CDR3 DNA: TGTGCCAGCACACAGTGGCCGGGCACTGAAGCTTTCTTT
CDR3 protein: CASTQWPGTEAFF

V gene: TRBV28
D gene: .
clone size: .
J gene: TRBJ1-1
CDR3 DNA: TGTGCCAGCAGGATGACGGTCACTGAAGCTTTCTTT
CDR3 protein: CASRMTVTEAFF

V gene: TRBV2
D gene: .
clone size: .
J gene: TRBJ2-4
CDR3 DNA: TGTGCCAGCAGTGTAGGAGGGGGTTTCGTGAACATTCAGTACTTC
CDR3 protein: CASSVGGGFVNIQYF

V gene: TRBV6-5
D gene: .
clone size: .
J gene: TRBJ1-2
CDR3 DNA: TGTGCCAGCAGTTTGGACAGCTCATCTGGCTACACCTTC
CDR3 protein: CASSLDSSSGYTF

V gene: TRBV18
D gene: .
clone size: .
J gene: TRBJ1-1
CDR3 DNA: TGTGCCAGCTCACCAGTGGGGGAAGCTTTCTTT
CDR3 protein: CASSPVGEAFF

V gene: TRBV28
D gene: .
clone size: few
J gene: TRBJ1-2
CDR3 DNA: TGTGCCAGCAGTTTACCCGTTCGTGGCTACACCTTC
CDR3 protein: CASSLPVRGYTF

V gene: TRBV4-3
D gene: .
clone size: .
J gene: TRBJ1-1
CDR3 DNA: TGCGCCAGCAGCCAAGATCAGGCATCGACCACTGAAGCTTTCTTT
CDR3 protein: CASSQDQASTTEAFF

V gene: TRBV24-1
D gene: .
clone size: .
J gene: TRBJ1-2
CDR3 DNA: TGTGCCACCAGTGACCCGGGACAAACGGGGGGCTACACCTTC
CDR3 protein: CATSDPGQTGGYTF

V gene: TRBV28
D gene: TRBD1
clone size: .
J gene: TRBJ2-2
CDR3 DNA: TGTGCCAGCAGTACCGGGACAGGGATGAAGACCGGGGAGCTGTTTTTT
CDR3 protein: CASSTGTGMKTGELFF

V gene: TRBV6-6
D gene: .
clone size: .
J gene: TRBJ1-2
CDR3 DNA: TGTGCCAGCAGGACCGCGAACTATGGCTACACCTTC
CDR3 protein: CASRTANYGYTF

V gene: TRBV10-3
D gene: .
clone size: .
J gene: TRBJ2-7
CDR3 DNA: TGTGCCATCAGTGACAGCTACGAGCAGTACTTC
CDR3 protein: CAISDSYEQYF

V gene: TRBV28
D gene: TRBD1
clone size: .
J gene: TRBJ2-7
CDR3 DNA: TGTGCCAGCAGTGAGGGACAGGCGGGCTACGAGCAGTACTTC
CDR3 protein: CASSEGQAGYEQYF

V gene: TRBV6-5
D gene: TRBD1
clone size: .
J gene: TRBJ1-3
CDR3 DNA: TGTGCCAGCAGTTACTCGGACAGGTCGGGAAACACCATATATTTT
CDR3 protein: CASSYSDRSGNTIYF

V gene: TRBV19
D gene: .
clone size: .
J gene: TRBJ2-1
CDR3 DNA: TGTGCCAGTAGTCAACCCACAGGAAACTACAATGAGCAGTTCTTC
CDR3 protein: CASSQPTGNYNEQFF

V gene: TRBV10-3
D gene: .
clone size: .
J gene: TRBJ1-1
CDR3 DNA: TGTGCCATCCACGACCCGGCGATCAGGTTCAACGCTTTCTTT
CDR3 protein: CAIHDPAIRFNAFF

V gene: TRBV7-2
D gene: TRBD1
clone size: .
J gene: TRBJ1-5
CDR3 DNA: TGTGCCAGCAGCAAACAGGGGATTCAGCCCCAGCATTTT
CDR3 protein: CASSKQGIQPQHF

V gene: TRBV27
D gene: TRBD1
clone size: .
J gene: TRBJ1-5
CDR3 DNA: TGTGCCACCGGGACAGGGCTAAATCAGCCCCAGCATTTT
CDR3 protein: CATGTGLNQPQHF

V gene: TRBV28
D gene: .
clone size: .
J gene: TRBJ1-4
CDR3 DNA: TGTGCCAGCAGTGGGCAGGGAGCAACTAATGAAAAACTGTTTTTT
CDR3 protein: CASSGQGATNEKLFF